Following are 5 T cell receptor beta chains from one sample sequenced in a study of blood T cell repertoires in COVID-19. Profiling relied on immunoSEQ multiplex PCR, and the TCRdb table lists in-frame clones only, not all of them. The sample contains 130,000 or so clones, 85% to 90% of which appear only once. Sequences were obtained from peripheral blood. These receptors were obtained from a man in his sixties or seventies with active COVID-19.

The genes are TRBV5-1 and TRBJ1-3, with 10 bases fitting TRBD1. With V trimmed by 4 bases and J by 3 bases, 4 bases remained unmatched. CDR3 size: 15 residues. Germline CDR1 is SGHRS and CDR2 is YFSETQ. The CDR3 sequence: CASSPGQGDGNTIYF. Here the CDR3 DNA reads TGCGCCAGCAGCCCAGGACAGGGGGATGGAAACACCATATATTTT.

CDR3 nucleotide sequence: TGTGCCAGCAGTTCCCAGCAGGGGCTTGCCTACGAGCAGTACTTC. This translates into CASSSQQGLAYEQYF. This sequence joins TRBV27 and TRBJ2-7, with a weak D call TRBD1 (6 bases). The CDR3 is made up of 15 amino acids. Germline V lookup: CDR1 MNHEY, CDR2 SMNVEV (reference sequence). V was cut by 4 bases and J by 2 bases, with 15 bases left in between.

The genes are TRBV3-1 (or the pseudogene TRBV3-2) and TRBJ1-3, with D uncertain. V shed 3 bases and J shed 7 bases, with 4 bases lying between them. Germline loops: CDR1 LGHDT, CDR2 YNNKEL (reference sequence). This CDR3 spans 11 amino acids. The CDR3 is CASSHANTIYF. DNA for the CDR3: TGTGCCAGCAGCCATGCGAACACCATATATTTT.

This chain uses TRBV5-1 with TRBJ1-4; D not resolved. With 3 bases removed from V and 5 bases from J, the gap between germline ends came to 11 bases. Germline CDR1 and CDR2: SGHRS and YFSETQ. The CDR3 has 14 amino acids. CDR3 amino acids: CASSSGRENEKLFF. The CDR3 nucleotides are TGCGCCAGCAGCTCTGGGAGGGAGAATGAAAAACTGTTTTTT.

This clone was seen a handful of times. The rearrangement uses TRBV7-9 and TRBJ1-1, with unresolved D. Trimming cost V 1 base and J 7 bases, with 10 bases left between them. Germline V lookup: CDR1 SEHNR, CDR2 FQNEAQ (reference sequence). The CDR3 spans 13 residues. This CDR3 is CASSLVLGSEAFF. In DNA, the CDR3 is TGTGCCAGCAGCTTAGTATTGGGCAGTGAAGCTTTCTTT.